One sample yielded the 7 T cell receptor beta chains listed below, sequenced in a study of blood T cell repertoires in COVID-19. Data came from immunoSEQ multiplex PCR; TCRdb stores just in-frame clones and leaves some out. Of around 250,000 clones in the sample, just under 90% are singletons; the top ten hold 0.87%. Material: PBMCs or T cells enriched from blood (not recorded which). These receptors were taken from a man aged 50 to 60 who had been exposed to COVID-19.

This rearrangement joins TRBV6-5 to TRBJ1-5, with D possibly being TRBD1 (5 bases). Germline V gives CDR1 MNHEY, CDR2 SVGAGI. Trimming cost V 5 bases and J 3 bases, with 14 bases left between them. This CDR3 is built from 15 residues. The CDR3 DNA reads TGTGCCAGCAGTAGCCTACAGGAAATCAATCAGCCCCAGCATTTT. Encoded protein: CASSSLQEINQPQHF.

The chain joins TRBV19 to TRBJ1-5, with TRBD1 as a possible D gene (6 bases). The CDR3 is made up of 11 amino acids. Germline assignment: CDR1 LNHDA and CDR2 SQIVND (reference sequence). This CDR3 reads CWGQKNQPQHF. Written as DNA, the CDR3 is TGTTGGGGACAAAAGAATCAGCCCCAGCATTTT.

The chain uses TRBV3-1 (or the pseudogene TRBV3-2) and TRBJ1-3, with D uncertain. V gave up 2 bases and J gave up 2 bases, with 10 bases separating them. This CDR3 has 15 amino acids. Looked up from germline, CDR1 is LGHDT and CDR2 is YNNKEL (reference sequence). As DNA, the CDR3 is TGTGCCAGCAGCCAATCTCGAGTGGCTGGAAACACCATATATTTT. It yields the protein CASSQSRVAGNTIYF.

This rearrangement joins TRBV5-1 to TRBJ2-1; D is uncertain. V lost 0 bases, J lost 10 bases, and 17 bases lay in between. Germline assignment: CDR1 SGHRS and CDR2 YFSETQ. CDR3 length equals 15 residues. The CDR3 protein is CASSLGHETPGEQFF. The CDR3 DNA reads as TGCGCCAGCAGCTTGGGGCATGAGACCCCCGGGGAGCAGTTCTTC.

The chain joins TRBV28 to TRBJ1-1, with D possibly TRBD1 on 5 matching bases. The germline V gene encodes CDR1 MDHEN and CDR2 SYDVKM. The CDR3 loop spans 13 amino acids. With 5 bases removed from V and 1 base from J, the gap between germline ends came to 8 bases. The CDR3 nucleotides are TGTGCCAGCAGTCCAGGACAGAACACTGAAGCTTTCTTT. Residues: CASSPGQNTEAFF.

The chain uses TRBV4-1 and TRBJ2-1, with 8 bases identical to TRBD2. V lost 2 bases and J lost 2; bases outside the gene matches: 5. Germline V gives CDR1 MGHRA, CDR2 YSYEKL. The CDR3 contains 16 residues. The CDR3 DNA reads TGCGCCAGCAGCCAAATAGCGGGGACTACCTACAATGAGCAGTTCTTC. It encodes CASSQIAGTTYNEQFF.

V gene TRBV30 combines with J gene TRBJ2-1; possible D gene TRBD1, 5 bases. The CDR3 length is 14 residues. Trimming removed 1 base from V and 3 bases from J, with 10 bases in between. Germline V gene data show CDR1 as GTSNPN and CDR2 as SVGIG (reference sequence). CDR3 bases: TGTGCCTGGAGTGAGGACACTTACTACAATGAGCAGTTCTTC. The encoded protein is CAWSEDTYYNEQFF.